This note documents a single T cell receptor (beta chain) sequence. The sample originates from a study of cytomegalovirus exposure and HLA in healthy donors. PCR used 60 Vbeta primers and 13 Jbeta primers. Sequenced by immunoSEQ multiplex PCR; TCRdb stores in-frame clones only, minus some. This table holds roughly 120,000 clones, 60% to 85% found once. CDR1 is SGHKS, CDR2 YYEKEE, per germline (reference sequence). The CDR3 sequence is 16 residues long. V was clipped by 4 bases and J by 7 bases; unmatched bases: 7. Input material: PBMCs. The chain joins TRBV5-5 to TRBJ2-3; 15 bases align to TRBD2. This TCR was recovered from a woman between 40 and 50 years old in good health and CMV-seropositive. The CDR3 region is CASSIRTSGGANTQYF. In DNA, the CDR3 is TGTGCCAGCAGCATCCGGACTAGCGGGGGGGCAAATACGCAGTATTTT.